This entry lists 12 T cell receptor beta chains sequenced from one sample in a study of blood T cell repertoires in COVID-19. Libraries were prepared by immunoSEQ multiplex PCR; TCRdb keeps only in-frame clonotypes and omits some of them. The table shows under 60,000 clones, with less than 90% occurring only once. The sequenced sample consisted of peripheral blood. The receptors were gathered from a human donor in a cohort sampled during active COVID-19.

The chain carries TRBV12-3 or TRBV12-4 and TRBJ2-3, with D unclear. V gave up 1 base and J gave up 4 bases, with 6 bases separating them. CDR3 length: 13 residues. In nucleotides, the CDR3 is TGTGCCAGCAGTTTAGGCCTACCAGATACGCAGTATTTT. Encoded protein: CASSLGLPDTQYF.

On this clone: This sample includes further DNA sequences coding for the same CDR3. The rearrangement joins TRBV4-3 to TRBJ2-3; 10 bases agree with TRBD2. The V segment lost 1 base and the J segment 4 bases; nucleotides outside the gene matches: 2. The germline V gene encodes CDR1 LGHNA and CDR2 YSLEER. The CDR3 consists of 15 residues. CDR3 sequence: CASSQGLAGADTQYF. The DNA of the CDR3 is TGCGCCAGCAGCCAAGGGCTAGCGGGGGCAGATACGCAGTATTTT.

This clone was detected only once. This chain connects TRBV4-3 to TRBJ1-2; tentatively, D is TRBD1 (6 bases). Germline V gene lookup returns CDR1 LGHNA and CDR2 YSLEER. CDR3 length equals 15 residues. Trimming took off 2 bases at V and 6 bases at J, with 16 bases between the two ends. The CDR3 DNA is TGCGCCAGCAGCCAACAACGGGGGGGCAAGGATGGCTACACCTTC. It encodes CASSQQRGGKDGYTF.

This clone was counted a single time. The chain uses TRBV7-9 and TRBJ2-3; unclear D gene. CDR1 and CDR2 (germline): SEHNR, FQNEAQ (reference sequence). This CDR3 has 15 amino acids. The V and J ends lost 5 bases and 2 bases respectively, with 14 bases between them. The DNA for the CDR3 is TGTGCCAGCAGCCCCAGTAACGCAAACACAGATACGCAGTATTTT. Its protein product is CASSPSNANTDTQYF.

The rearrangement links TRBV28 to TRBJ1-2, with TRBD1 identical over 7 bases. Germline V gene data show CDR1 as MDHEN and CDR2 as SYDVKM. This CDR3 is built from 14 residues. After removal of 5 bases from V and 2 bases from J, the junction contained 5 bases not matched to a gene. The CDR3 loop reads CASSTPTGNYGYTF. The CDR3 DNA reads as TGTGCCAGCAGTACCCCGACAGGGAACTATGGCTACACCTTC.

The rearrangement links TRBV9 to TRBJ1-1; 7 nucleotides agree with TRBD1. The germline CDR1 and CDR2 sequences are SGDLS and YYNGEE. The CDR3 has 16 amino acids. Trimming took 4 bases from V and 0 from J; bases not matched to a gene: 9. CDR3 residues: CASSPTGDLVNTEAFF. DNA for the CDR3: TGTGCCAGCAGCCCCACAGGGGATCTTGTGAACACTGAAGCTTTCTTT.

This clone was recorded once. The chain's CDR3 is CAWSATVAGGRGETQYF. CDR3 nucleotide sequence: TGTGCCTGGAGTGCAACAGTAGCGGGGGGCCGGGGGGAGACCCAGTACTTC. V and J are TRBV30 and TRBJ2-5, with 10 bases lining up with TRBD2. The V gene end was trimmed by 1 base and the J gene end by 5 bases; junction bases not matched to a gene: 13. The germline gives CDR1 GTSNPN, CDR2 SVGIG (reference sequence). The CDR3 covers 17 residues.

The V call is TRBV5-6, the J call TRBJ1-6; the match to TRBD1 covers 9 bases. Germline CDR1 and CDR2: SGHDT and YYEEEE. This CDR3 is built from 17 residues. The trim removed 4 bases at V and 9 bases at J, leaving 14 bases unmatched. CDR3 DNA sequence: TGTGCCAGCAGCCCGCAGGCTCACAGGGGGCACGGTTCACCCCTCCACTTT. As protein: CASSPQAHRGHGSPLHF. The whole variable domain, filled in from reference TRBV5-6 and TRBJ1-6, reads DAGVTQSPTHLIKTRGQQVTLRCSPKSGHDTVSWYQQALGQGPQFIFQYYEEEERQRGNFPDRFSGHQFPNYSSELNVNALLLGDSALYLCASSPQAHRGHGSPLHFGNGTRLTVT.

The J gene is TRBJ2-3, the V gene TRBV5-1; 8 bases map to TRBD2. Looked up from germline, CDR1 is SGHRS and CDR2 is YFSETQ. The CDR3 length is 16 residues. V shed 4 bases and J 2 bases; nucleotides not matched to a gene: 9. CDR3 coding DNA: TGCGCCAGCAGCCCCGGGAGCGGGGGTGCCACAGATACGCAGTATTTT. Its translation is CASSPGSGGATDTQYF.

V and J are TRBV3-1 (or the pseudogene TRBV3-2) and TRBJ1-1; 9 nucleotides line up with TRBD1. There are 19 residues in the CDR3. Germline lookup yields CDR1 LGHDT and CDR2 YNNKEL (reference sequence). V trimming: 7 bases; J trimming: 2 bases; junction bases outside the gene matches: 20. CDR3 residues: CASTSPGTGNPDYNTEAFF. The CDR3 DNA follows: TGTGCCAGCACCTCACCCGGGACAGGGAACCCGGATTATAACACTGAAGCTTTCTTT.

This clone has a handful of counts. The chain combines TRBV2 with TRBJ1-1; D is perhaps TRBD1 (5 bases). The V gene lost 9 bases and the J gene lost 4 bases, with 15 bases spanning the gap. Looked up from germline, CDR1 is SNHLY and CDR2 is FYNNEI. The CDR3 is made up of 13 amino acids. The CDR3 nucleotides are TGTGCCAGTACGCAGGGCGAAGGCACTGAAGCTTTCTTT. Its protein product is CASTQGEGTEAFF.

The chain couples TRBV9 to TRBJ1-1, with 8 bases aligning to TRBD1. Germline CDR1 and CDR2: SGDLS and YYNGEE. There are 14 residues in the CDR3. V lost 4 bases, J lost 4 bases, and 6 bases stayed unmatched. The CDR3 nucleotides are TGTGCCAGCAGCCCTCGGACAGGGCTCACTGAAGCTTTCTTT. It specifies CASSPRTGLTEAFF. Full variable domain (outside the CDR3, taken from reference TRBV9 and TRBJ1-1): DSGVTQTPKHLITATGQRVTLRCSPRSGDLSVYWYQQSLDQGLQFLIQYYNGEERAKGNILERFSAQQFPDLHSELNLSSLELGDSALYFCASSPRTGLTEAFFGQGTRLTVV.